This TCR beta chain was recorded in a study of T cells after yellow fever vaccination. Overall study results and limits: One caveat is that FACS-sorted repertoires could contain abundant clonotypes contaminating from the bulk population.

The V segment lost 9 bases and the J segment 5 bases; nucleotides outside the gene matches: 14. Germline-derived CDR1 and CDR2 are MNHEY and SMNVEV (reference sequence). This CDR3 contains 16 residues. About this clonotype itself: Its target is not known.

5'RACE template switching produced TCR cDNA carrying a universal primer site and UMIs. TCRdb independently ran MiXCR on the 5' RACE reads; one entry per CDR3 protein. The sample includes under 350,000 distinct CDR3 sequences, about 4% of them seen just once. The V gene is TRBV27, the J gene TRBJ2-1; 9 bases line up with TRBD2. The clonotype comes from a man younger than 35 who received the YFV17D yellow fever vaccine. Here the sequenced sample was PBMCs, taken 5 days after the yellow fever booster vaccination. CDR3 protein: CARRGGGAWLNNEQFF. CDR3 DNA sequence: TGTGCCAGACGGGGCGGGGGGGCTTGGTTGAACAATGAGCAGTTCTTC.